This TCR beta chain was recorded in a study of cytomegalovirus exposure and HLA in healthy donors. Study-wide points: Later analysis identified several of the most significant clusters that appeared linked to common viral pathogens. The later analysis indicated that the majority of CMV-associated TCR beta chains appeared HLA-restricted. Sequencing depth across donors, presence/absence analyses assumed, was roughly uniform.

These donors counted as nominally healthy when sampled, but unrecorded immune exposures were likely. CDR1 and CDR2 from the germline V gene are LGHNA and YNFKEQ. The CDR3 contains 13 residues. With 0 bases removed from V and 1 base from J, the gap between germline ends came to 3 bases. Researchers ran the PCR with 60 Vbeta and 13 Jbeta primers. Libraries were prepared by immunoSEQ multiplex PCR; TCRdb keeps only in-frame clonotypes and omits some of them. The sample records about 120,000 clones, around 69% being singletons. With respect to this clone: No antigen is known for it.

The chain has TRBV4-2 and TRBJ1-1; D unclear. This clonotype was sampled from a woman aged 40 to 55 in good health and CMV-seropositive. Input material: PBMCs. This chain's CDR3 is CASSQDGNTEAFF. CDR3 DNA sequence: TGTGCCAGCAGCCAAGACGGGAACACTGAAGCTTTCTTT.